Presented here are 19 T cell receptor beta chains from one specimen sequenced in a study of blood T cell repertoires in COVID-19. Repertoires were generated with immunoSEQ multiplex PCR, while TCRdb's copy carries only in-frame clones and drops some. The top ten hold 1.5% to 1.7% of the sample, which has some 120,000 clones, more than 70% seen once. Sequenced sample: peripheral blood. The receptors shown here come from a human donor in a cohort sampled during active COVID-19.

The rearrangement links TRBV5-4 to TRBJ1-1, with D possibly matching TRBD1 (5 bases). The CDR3 runs 15 residues. Germline CDR1 is SGHNT and CDR2 is YYREEE (reference sequence). Trimming shortened V by 1 base and J by 5 bases, and 15 bases separated the two germline ends. CDR3 nucleotides: TGTGCCAGCAGCTTGATGGTTTCAGGGCGGACTGAAGCTTTCTTT. Its protein product is CASSLMVSGRTEAFF.

The chain has TRBV29-1 and TRBJ2-5; 7 bases line up with TRBD2. CDR1 and CDR2 from the germline V gene are SQVTM and ANQGSEA. The CDR3 extends over 11 amino acids. After removal of 6 bases from V and 4 bases from J, the junction contained 2 bases not matched to a gene. In nucleotides, the CDR3 is TGCAGCGTCTGGGGGGGAGAGACCCAGTACTTC. This sequence encodes CSVWGGETQYF.

The CDR3 spells CASSWTGGTEAFF. CDR3 bases: TGTGCCAGCAGCTGGACAGGGGGGACTGAAGCTTTCTTT. The V call is TRBV6-5, the J call TRBJ1-1; 10 bases line up with TRBD1. The CDR3 contains 13 residues. The J segment lost 5 bases and the V segment lost 6 bases, leaving 3 bases of the junction unmatched. Germline CDR1 MNHEY, CDR2 SVGAGI.

The gene calls are TRBV28 and TRBJ2-7, with D possibly being TRBD2 (6 bases). CDR3 length: 15 amino acids. The V gene's germline CDR1 is MDHEN and CDR2 SYDVKM. With 4 bases removed from V and 3 bases from J, the gap between germline ends came to 16 bases. CDR3 coding DNA: TGTGCCAGCAGTTCTCCGGGGGACGGAGACTACGAGCAGTACTTC. Its protein is CASSSPGDGDYEQYF.

V gene TRBV7-8 combines with J gene TRBJ2-3, with D uncertain. CDR1 is SGHVS and CDR2 is FQNEAQ in the germline V gene. V dropped 5 bases and J dropped 4 bases, with 7 bases sitting between them. The CDR3 runs to 12 residues. This CDR3 reads CASSPRSDTQYF. CDR3 sequence (DNA): TGTGCCAGCAGCCCGAGGTCAGATACGCAGTATTTT. The variable domain in full, completed from reference TRBV7-8 and TRBJ2-3, reads GAGVSQSPRYKVAKRGQDVALRCDPISGHVSLFWYQQALGQGPEFLTYFQNEAQLDKSGLPSDRFFAERPEGSVSTLKIQRTQQEDSAVYLCASSPRSDTQYFGPGTRLTVL.

The V and J genes are TRBV18 and TRBJ2-5; D call uncertain. The CDR3 length is 12 residues. With 2 bases removed from V and 5 bases from J, the gap between germline ends came to 6 bases. Germline CDR1 is KGHSH and CDR2 is LQKENI. Here the CDR3 DNA reads TGTGCCAGCTCACCATCGTATGAGACCCAGTACTTC. Translated, it gives CASSPSYETQYF.

V is TRBV7-6 and J is TRBJ2-7; unclear D gene. Trimming removed 1 base from V and 0 bases from J, with 10 bases in between. The CDR3 sequence is 15 residues long. Germline CDR1 reads SGHVS; CDR2 reads FNYEAQ. The CDR3 loop is CASSLELSPSYEQYF. In nucleotides, the CDR3 is TGTGCCAGCAGCTTAGAACTGTCTCCCTCCTACGAGCAGTACTTC.

V and J are TRBV19 and TRBJ1-2; tentative D call: TRBD1 (6 bases). The V gene's germline CDR1 is LNHDA and CDR2 SQIVND (reference sequence). Trimming shortened V by 1 base and J by 8 bases, and 14 bases separated the two germline ends. There are 14 residues in the CDR3. The CDR3: CASSIGDTRGGYTF. Written as DNA, the CDR3 is TGTGCCAGTAGTATAGGGGACACACGGGGAGGCTACACCTTC.

V gene TRBV7-8 combines with J gene TRBJ2-5; D remains ambiguous. This CDR3 has 14 amino acids. The V gene lost 4 bases and the J gene lost 1 base, with 10 bases spanning the gap. Germline assignment: CDR1 SGHVS and CDR2 FQNEAQ. CDR3 DNA: TGTGCCAGCAGCTCTACCCAAATCCAAGAGACCCAGTACTTC. Translating gives CASSSTQIQETQYF.

The chain joins TRBV7-6 to TRBJ2-2; D might be TRBD1 (6 bases). Trimming removed 5 bases from V and 7 bases from J, with 26 bases in between. Germline V gives CDR1 SGHVS, CDR2 FNYEAQ. The CDR3 covers 18 residues. The CDR3 DNA sequence: TGTGCCAGCAGCCTCTCAAGGACTGGAGGTGGGGGCCACGGGGAGCTGTTTTTT. It encodes CASSLSRTGGGGHGELFF.

The rearrangement links TRBV20-1 to TRBJ1-1; D is uncertain. CDR3 size: 11 residues. V lost 3 bases to trimming and J lost 3 bases, with 5 bases between them. The germline V gene encodes CDR1 DFQATT and CDR2 SNEGSKA (reference sequence). The CDR3 coding sequence is TGCAGTGCTAGTCAGGACACTGAAGCTTTCTTT. It translates to CSASQDTEAFF.

The V and J genes are TRBV2 and TRBJ1-1, with 8 bases lining up with TRBD1. CDR3 size: 13 residues. V lost 5 bases and J lost 10; bases outside the gene matches: 9. Germline loops: CDR1 SNHLY, CDR2 FYNNEI. The DNA of the CDR3 is TGTGCCAGCAGTCCTCAGGGGGCGGTTGTAGCTTTCTTT. Its translation is CASSPQGAVVAFF. Combining the CDR3 with reference TRBV2 and TRBJ1-1 gives the whole variable domain EPEVTQTPSHQVTQMGQEVILRCVPISNHLYFYWYRQILGQKVEFLVSFYNNEISEKSEIFDDQFSVERPDGSNFTLKIRSTKLEDSAMYFCASSPQGAVVAFFGQGTRLTVV.

This clone was recorded only once. The chain employs TRBV7-9 and TRBJ1-5, with a possible D match to TRBD1 (5 bases). V lost 4 bases to trimming and J lost 7 bases, with 17 bases between them. The germline V gene encodes CDR1 SEHNR and CDR2 FQNEAQ (reference sequence). This CDR3 has 15 amino acids. The CDR3 sequence is CASSSQVRGGQPQHF. As DNA, the CDR3 is TGTGCCAGCAGCTCCCAGGTTAGGGGTGGACAGCCCCAGCATTTT.

The chain is built from TRBV28 and TRBJ2-2; 8 nucleotides agree with TRBD2. V was pared by 6 bases and J by 7 bases, with 7 bases of the junction left unmatched. The CDR3 runs to 14 residues. Per the germline V gene, CDR1 is MDHEN and CDR2 is SYDVKM. The chain's CDR3 is CASRLGGAVGELFF. The CDR3 coding sequence is TGTGCCAGCAGACTCGGGGGGGCTGTCGGGGAGCTGTTTTTT.

The chain has TRBV28 and TRBJ2-7; 11 bases agree with TRBD1. The V segment lost 4 bases and the J segment 5 bases; nucleotides outside the gene matches: 7. In germline, CDR1 is MDHEN, CDR2 SYDVKM. CDR3 length: 15 residues. The CDR3 DNA follows: TGTGCCAGCAGTTCCGCCGGGACAGGGGGGGACGAGCAGTACTTC. Its protein product is CASSSAGTGGDEQYF. The whole variable domain, filled in from reference TRBV28 and TRBJ2-7, reads DVKVTQSSRYLVKRTGEKVFLECVQDMDHENMFWYRQDPGLGLRLIYFSYDVKMKEKGDIPEGYSVSREKKERFSLILESASTNQTSMYLCASSSAGTGGDEQYFGPGTRLTVT.

V and J are TRBV4-2 and TRBJ2-5; TRBD2 agrees at 10 bases. Germline V CDR1 and CDR2: LGHNA, YNFKEQ. The CDR3 runs to 17 residues. With V trimmed by 0 bases and J by 2 bases, 6 bases remained unmatched. CDR3 sequence reads: CASSQELAGAEQETQYF. DNA of the CDR3: TGTGCCAGCAGCCAAGAGCTAGCGGGGGCAGAACAAGAGACCCAGTACTTC.

CDR3 sequence: CASSQGRGLGTDTQYF. DNA of the CDR3: TGCGCCAGCAGCCAAGGGAGGGGTCTCGGCACAGATACGCAGTATTTT. The chain has TRBV4-1 and TRBJ2-3; D might be TRBD2 (6 bases). This CDR3 region has 16 residues. CDR1 and CDR2 from the germline V gene are MGHRA and YSYEKL. Between the trimmed V and J ends, which lost 1 base and 1 base, there was a span of 12 bases.

A single count supports this clone. The genes are TRBV4-1 and TRBJ1-5; no firm D call. The CDR3 has 13 residues. CDR1 and CDR2 (germline): MGHRA, YSYEKL. V was shortened by 0 bases and J by 7 bases, with 7 bases between the two germline ends. The CDR3 coding sequence is TGCGCCAGCAGCCAAGAGCCCAGGCAGCCCCAGCATTTT. It is translated as CASSQEPRQPQHF.

The chain has TRBV6-1 and TRBJ2-6; 8 bases match TRBD2. CDR3 length: 20 residues. Per germline, CDR1 MNHNS and CDR2 SASEGT. V shed 3 bases and J 0 bases; nucleotides not matched to a gene: 13. CDR3 coding DNA: TGTGCCAGCAGTGATATCACGGCGGGAGGACAAAGCTCTGGGGCCAACGTCCTGACTTTC. It yields the protein CASSDITAGGQSSGANVLTF.